Following are 22 T cell receptor beta chains from one sample sequenced in a study of molecular identifiers for immune sequencing clone quantification. Using its own MiXCR run on the PCR reads, TCRdb lists one record per CDR3 protein. The table shows 70,000 to 95,000 distinct CDR3 sequences, with 19% occurring only once. The sequenced material came from naive CD8+ T cells from blood, with Jurkat cell RNA spiked in. The subset here: FACS-sorted CD8+CD4-CCR7+CD45RA+ naive T cells. These receptors all come from a human donor in good health. Some libraries in this study had Jurkat cell RNA spiked in.

The CDR3 is CATSRGPGQGIDEQFF. The CDR3, as DNA: TGTGCCACCAGCAGAGGACCGGGACAGGGGATCGATGAGCAGTTCTTC. The V gene is TRBV15, the J gene TRBJ2-1; 10 nucleotides line up with TRBD1. The germline CDR1 and CDR2 sequences are LNHNV and YYDKDF (reference sequence). This CDR3 region has 16 residues. Trimming cost V 1 base and J 8 bases; bases outside gene matches: 8.

This clonotype was seen many times. The chain couples TRBV29-1 to TRBJ1-1; the match to TRBD1 covers 7 bases. Germline trimming cut 7 bases from V and 1 base from J; bases unmatched to any gene: 3. The germline CDR1 and CDR2 sequences are SQVTM and ANQGSEA. The CDR3 length is 12 residues. The CDR3 spells CSADRENTEAFF. The CDR3 bases are TGCAGCGCCGACAGGGAGAACACTGAAGCTTTCTTT.

About this clonotype itself: Being one base from a much bigger clone, this may be a read error. J is TRBJ2-7 and V is TRBV3-1; D gene unclear. The CDR3 covers 11 residues. Trimming took 4 bases from V and 6 from J, leaving 7 bases between them. The germline V gene encodes CDR1 LGHDT and CDR2 YNNKEL (reference sequence). CDR3 sequence: CASSRESEQYF. Here the CDR3 DNA reads TGTGCCAGCAGCCGAGAAAGCGAGCAGTACTTC.

Comment on this clonotype: A much larger clone lies one base from this, so it may be a read error. J is TRBJ2-1 and V is TRBV12-3 or TRBV12-4; D unclear. Trimming shortened V by 8 bases and J by 12 bases, and 20 bases separated the two germline ends. The CDR3 spans 13 residues. The CDR3 reads CASSPSLVDGQFF. In nucleotides, the CDR3 is TGTGCCAGCTCCCCCAGTTTGGTGGATGGGCAGTTCTTC.

This clonotype appeared a few times. The junction departs from the called germline gene at one end, perhaps through a read error. The chain is built from TRBV5-6 and TRBJ2-5, with no clear D. The germline CDR1 and CDR2 sequences are SGHDT and YYEEEE. The CDR3 length is 17 residues. As DNA, the CDR3 is TGTGCCTGCAGCTTGGGTCTGACAAGGTCGACCCAAGAGACCCAGTACTTC. Translating gives CACSLGLTRSTQETQYF. Filled out from reference TRBV5-6 and TRBJ2-5, the complete variable domain reads DAGVTQSPTHLIKTRGQQVTLRCSPKSGHDTVSWYQQALGQGPQFIFQYYEEEERQRGNFPDRFSGHQFPNYSSELNVNALLLGDSALYLCACSLGLTRSTQETQYFGPGTRLLVL.

This clonotype was found many times. The chain has TRBV7-2 and TRBJ2-5; maybe TRBD1 (5 bases). The CDR3 has 16 residues. The V gene's germline CDR1 is SGHTA and CDR2 FQGNSA. V lost 1 base, J lost 3 bases, and 15 bases lay in between. The DNA for the CDR3 is TGTGCCAGCAGCTTAGAAGGGGCAGGGTGGGAAGAGACCCAGTACTTC. Its translation: CASSLEGAGWEETQYF.

This clonotype came up many times. The V call is TRBV7-9, the J call TRBJ2-1; the D is unclear. V was trimmed by 2 bases and J by 8 bases, leaving 16 bases between them. The V gene's germline CDR1 is SEHNR and CDR2 FQNEAQ (reference sequence). The CDR3 totals 15 residues. The CDR3 sequence: CASSLRVGPRDEQFF. In nucleotides, the CDR3 is TGTGCCAGCAGCTTAAGGGTGGGCCCTAGGGATGAGCAGTTCTTC.

The gene calls are TRBV25-1 and TRBJ2-5, with 10 bases that match TRBD2. The CDR3 runs to 14 residues. V was pared by 4 bases and J by 4 bases, with 3 bases of the junction left unmatched. Germline CDR1 MGHDK, CDR2 SYGVNS. The CDR3 DNA sequence: TGTGCCAGCAGTGCGAGACTAGCGGGAGAGACCCAGTACTTC. As protein: CASSARLAGETQYF.

This clonotype was seen repeatedly, ten times or more. J is TRBJ1-1 and V is TRBV6-5; possible D gene TRBD1, 5 bases. The CDR3 sequence is 18 residues long. CDR1 MNHEY and CDR2 SVGAGI come from the germline V gene. The V end lost 5 bases, the J end lost 0 bases, and 22 bases lay between the germline ends. In nucleotides, the CDR3 is TGTGCCAGCAGTCCGGCCCGCGCGGGGGAGCTTCTGAACACTGAAGCTTTCTTT. It is translated as CASSPARAGELLNTEAFF.

This clonotype was counted at least ten times. The V and J genes are TRBV5-8 and TRBJ1-4; 7 bases agree with TRBD1. Losses at the gene ends were 4 bases for V and 6 bases for J; bases not matched to a gene: 9. CDR1 and CDR2 from the germline V gene are SGHTS and YDEGEE. The CDR3 covers 15 residues. This chain's CDR3 is CASSTGQAGYEKLFF. The CDR3 region has the DNA TGTGCCAGCAGCACCGGACAGGCGGGGTATGAAAAACTGTTTTTT.

With regard to this clonotype: This may arise from a read error, as a much more abundant clone is one base away. The chain recombines TRBV6-2 or TRBV6-3 with TRBJ2-2; D call uncertain. CDR3 length: 15 residues. CDR1 and CDR2 from the germline V gene are MNHEY and SVGEGT. Trimming pared 6 bases from V and 1 base from J, leaving 12 bases between. The CDR3 sequence: CASRATDWNTGELFF. CDR3 coding DNA: TGTGCCAGCAGGGCGACCGACTGGAACACCGGGGAGCTGTTTTTT.

This clonotype has just one count. The chain links TRBV11-1 to TRBJ2-1, with 7 bases matching TRBD1. The trim removed 1 base at V and 2 bases at J, leaving 8 bases unmatched. Germline values: CDR1 SGHAT, CDR2 FQDESV (reference sequence). The CDR3 has 17 residues. This CDR3 reads CASSLVARQGAYNEQFF. Written as DNA, the CDR3 is TGTGCCAGCAGCTTAGTGGCTAGGCAGGGGGCCTACAATGAGCAGTTCTTC.

This clonotype was seen many times. The rearrangement links TRBV19 to TRBJ1-1; 7 nucleotides agree with TRBD1. The germline V gene has CDR1 LNHDA and CDR2 SQIVND (reference sequence). CDR3 size: 13 residues. V lost 6 bases, J lost 4 bases, and 5 bases stayed unmatched. The chain's CDR3 is CASRTGTVTEAFF. For the CDR3, the DNA is TGTGCCAGTAGGACCGGGACAGTCACTGAAGCTTTCTTT.

As regards this clonotype: A much larger clonotype is one base distant, so this may be a read error. The chain employs TRBV6-1 and TRBJ2-7, with 7 bases aligning to TRBD2. This CDR3 region has 18 residues. V was clipped by 2 bases and J by 3 bases; unmatched bases: 16. CDR1 MNHNS and CDR2 SASEGT come from the germline V gene. CDR3 in amino acids: CASSEYSGWHIGNYEQYF. The CDR3 DNA is TGTGCCAGCAGTGAATATAGCGGGTGGCATATCGGGAACTACGAGCAGTACTTC.

The rearrangement uses TRBV7-2 and TRBJ1-4, with D unclear. Germline V gene data show CDR1 as SGHTA and CDR2 as FQGNSA. The CDR3 covers 15 residues. The V gene lost 1 base and the J gene lost 8 bases, with 14 bases spanning the gap. CDR3 DNA sequence: TGTGCCAGCAGCTTAGGTTTGGGTTGGTGGGAAAAACTGTTTTTT. Residues: CASSLGLGWWEKLFF.

J is TRBJ1-2 and V is TRBV6-1, with D tentatively TRBD1 (6 bases). V dropped 3 bases and J dropped 3 bases, with 11 bases sitting between them. CDR3 length: 14 amino acids. Germline V CDR1 and CDR2: MNHNS, SASEGT. CDR3 coding DNA: TGTGCCAGCAGTGAGGACAGCGGGGACTATGGCTACACCTTC. Protein: CASSEDSGDYGYTF.

This clonotype came up many times. DNA of the CDR3: TGTGCCAGCAGAACGGACAGGGTAATTTCCGGGGAGCTGTTTTTT. It yields the protein CASRTDRVISGELFF. This chain links TRBV3-1 with TRBJ2-2, with 8 positions matching TRBD1. The CDR3 contains 15 residues. Germline CDR1 is LGHDT and CDR2 is YNNKEL (reference sequence). J lost 6 bases, V lost 6 bases, and 9 bases had no gene match.

About this clonotype: A much larger clone differs by one base, so this may be a read error. The chain has TRBV7-2 and TRBJ1-4; D unresolved. The CDR3 length is 16 residues. CDR1 and CDR2 (germline): SGHTA, FQGNSA. V shed 0 bases and J shed 2 bases, with 10 bases lying between them. The CDR3 spells CASSLALGFTNEKLFF. The CDR3 region has the DNA TGTGCCAGCAGCTTAGCGCTCGGGTTTACTAATGAAAAACTGTTTTTT.

This clonotype was counted many times. The genes are TRBV27 and TRBJ1-1; weak D call: TRBD1 (5 bases). Germline CDR1 is MNHEY and CDR2 is SMNVEV (reference sequence). With 3 bases removed from V and 5 bases from J, the gap between germline ends came to 13 bases. The CDR3 has 14 residues. The CDR3 nucleotides read TGTGCCAGCAGTTTGATGGCAAGGGGTACTGAAGCTTTCTTT. It yields the protein CASSLMARGTEAFF.

A remark on this clonotype: A much more abundant neighbour one base away suggests this may be a read error. The chain has TRBV29-1 and TRBJ2-7; a possible D gene is TRBD1 (5 bases). The germline V and J ends were trimmed by 6 bases and 0 bases, with 12 bases remaining between them. The germline V gene has CDR1 SQVTM and CDR2 ANQGSEA. This CDR3 contains 13 residues. The CDR3 region is CSVETEHSYEQYF. The CDR3 nucleotides are TGCAGCGTCGAGACAGAGCACTCCTACGAGCAGTACTTC.

This clonotype showed up many times. J is TRBJ2-3 and V is TRBV7-9, with D possibly TRBD1 on 6 matching bases. Trimming took 5 bases from V and 2 from J, leaving 17 bases between them. CDR1 is SEHNR and CDR2 is FQNEAQ in the germline V gene (reference sequence). This CDR3 contains 16 residues. In DNA, the CDR3 is TGTGCCAGCAGCCTCCGGGACACCGAACTCACAGATACGCAGTATTTT. Translating gives CASSLRDTELTDTQYF.

This clonotype was observed at least ten times. The chain recombines TRBV4-3 with TRBJ2-7, with D tentatively TRBD2 (5 bases). The CDR3 is made up of 14 amino acids. From germline, CDR1 is LGHNA and CDR2 YSLEER. Deletions cut 1 base from V and 3 bases from J, with 10 bases between. DNA of the CDR3: TGCGCCAGCAGCCAAGGGTGGAGGAGCTACGAGCAGTACTTC. This sequence encodes CASSQGWRSYEQYF.